The 18 T cell receptor beta chains reported below all come from one sample, sequenced in a study of blood T cell repertoires in COVID-19. The method was immunoSEQ multiplex PCR; TCRdb's version includes in-frame clones alone and lacks a portion of them. Of around 150,000 clones listed, about 90% are singletons. The sequencing input was peripheral blood. The receptors shown here come from a young man with COVID-19, enrolled during active disease.

The rearrangement uses TRBV7-2 and TRBJ1-3; possibly TRBD1 for D (5 bases). Trimming cost V 0 bases and J 2 bases, with 11 bases left between them. Germline assignment: CDR1 SGHTA and CDR2 FQGNSA. The CDR3 sequence is 16 residues long. In DNA form, the CDR3 reads TGTGCCAGCAGCTTAGCGCGGGGGGGAGCTGGAAACACCATATATTTT. As protein: CASSLARGGAGNTIYF.

This sequence joins TRBV6-4 and TRBJ2-1, with TRBD2 matching 12 bases. The J segment lost 8 bases and the V segment lost 2 bases, leaving 4 bases of the junction unmatched. The CDR3 consists of 15 residues. Germline V gene lookup returns CDR1 MRHNA and CDR2 SNTAGT. CDR3 loop: CASSDRTSGKDEQFF. CDR3 nucleotide sequence: TGTGCCAGCAGTGACCGGACTAGCGGGAAGGATGAGCAGTTCTTC.

The chain uses TRBV5-4 and TRBJ2-1, with TRBD2 identical over 10 bases. The CDR3 has 18 residues. The germline V gene has CDR1 SGHNT and CDR2 YYREEE (reference sequence). Trimming removed 4 bases from V and 7 bases from J; junction bases left unmatched: 17. In nucleotides, the CDR3 is TGTGCCAGCAGCCCTCCCAGCGGGGGGGCGTTAGTAAAAAATGAGCAGTTCTTC. This gives the protein CASSPPSGGALVKNEQFF.

The J gene is TRBJ2-7, the V gene TRBV5-1; TRBD1 matches at 9 bases. Germline CDR1 reads SGHRS; CDR2 reads YFSETQ. After removal of 2 bases from V and 2 bases from J, the junction contained 5 bases not matched to a gene. This CDR3 is built from 15 residues. The CDR3 region is CASSLGTGRTYEQYF. DNA for the CDR3: TGCGCCAGCAGCTTAGGGACAGGGAGGACCTACGAGCAGTACTTC.

The V gene is TRBV18, the J gene TRBJ1-5; weak D call: TRBD1 (5 bases). The CDR3 totals 16 residues. V lost 6 bases and J lost 2, with 17 bases in between. Germline loops: CDR1 KGHSH, CDR2 LQKENI. The CDR3 bases are TGTGCCAGCTCCCCGACCGGAGGGACCCGCAATCAGCCCCAGCATTTT. It specifies CASSPTGGTRNQPQHF.

The V and J genes are TRBV12-3 or TRBV12-4 and TRBJ2-6; D ambiguous. The CDR3 consists of 13 residues. Trimming took off 8 bases at V and 0 bases at J, with 5 bases between the two ends. CDR3 region: CASDFSGANVLTF. The CDR3 nucleotides are TGTGCCAGCGACTTCTCTGGGGCCAACGTCCTGACTTTC.

The CDR3 reads CASSPIRTVVYNSPLHF. The CDR3 DNA reads as TGTGCCAGTTCCCCCATTCGGACAGTGGTCTATAATTCACCCCTCCACTTT. The chain recombines TRBV19 with TRBJ1-6, with D possibly being TRBD1 (6 bases). CDR1 is LNHDA and CDR2 is SQIVND in the germline V gene (reference sequence). The V end lost 8 bases, the J end lost 3 bases, and 20 bases lay between the germline ends. The CDR3 spans 17 residues.

V usage is TRBV28 and J usage is TRBJ2-3; 7 bases map to TRBD2. Germline trimming cut 4 bases from V and 0 bases from J; bases unmatched to any gene: 7. The CDR3 has 16 amino acids. Germline V gene sequence: CDR1 MDHEN, CDR2 SYDVKM. CDR3 sequence reads: CASSSPTSVSTDTQYF. DNA of the CDR3: TGTGCCAGCAGTTCGCCCACTAGCGTTAGCACAGATACGCAGTATTTT.

The rearrangement links TRBV6-4 to TRBJ1-5, with D perhaps TRBD1 (6 bases). Germline CDR1 MRHNA, CDR2 SNTAGT. Trimming cost V 0 bases and J 16 bases, with 10 bases left between them. The CDR3 covers 11 residues. The CDR3 nucleotides are TGTGCCAGCAGTGACTCCCAGGGGTATCATTTT. This codes for CASSDSQGYHF.

This clone was picked up one time. This chain uses TRBV29-1 with TRBJ2-1, with TRBD2 matching over 8 bases. Looked up from germline, CDR1 is SQVTM and CDR2 is ANQGSEA. V lost 8 bases to trimming and J lost 4 bases; unmatched junction nucleotides: 10. The CDR3 totals 14 residues. DNA for the CDR3: TGCAGCTGGAAGGGCGGGGGGAAATACAATGAGCAGTTCTTC. It is translated as CSWKGGGKYNEQFF.

V usage is TRBV4-3 and J usage is TRBJ2-7; D may be TRBD2 (5 bases). The CDR3 is made up of 14 amino acids. Trimming pared 0 bases from V and 3 bases from J, leaving 9 bases between. Per the germline V gene, CDR1 is LGHNA and CDR2 is YSLEER. The CDR3 sequence: CASSQDWAGYEQYF. CDR3 bases: TGCGCCAGCAGCCAAGACTGGGCGGGCTACGAGCAGTACTTC.

This chain uses TRBV4-3 with TRBJ2-2; 8 bases fit TRBD1. V lost 4 bases, J lost 7 bases, and 8 bases stayed unmatched. The CDR3 spans 15 residues. In germline, CDR1 is LGHNA, CDR2 YSLEER. The CDR3 loop reads CASSPDRVIFGELFF. In DNA, the CDR3 is TGCGCCAGCAGCCCGGACAGGGTGATTTTCGGGGAGCTGTTTTTT.

The chain has TRBV11-2 and TRBJ2-1, with 14 bases matching TRBD2. CDR3 length: 15 residues. The V segment lost 3 bases and the J segment 6 bases; nucleotides outside the gene matches: 1. Germline CDR1 reads SGHAT; CDR2 reads FQNNGV. CDR3: CASSFGTSGSNEQFF. The CDR3 bases are TGTGCCAGCAGCTTCGGGACTAGCGGGAGCAATGAGCAGTTCTTC.

The rearrangement links TRBV15 to TRBJ1-3; D is uncertain. The germline gives CDR1 LNHNV, CDR2 YYDKDF (reference sequence). V lost 1 base and J lost 6, with 13 bases in between. There are 15 residues in the CDR3. This CDR3 is CATSRGWAQENTIYF. The CDR3 region has the DNA TGTGCCACCAGCAGAGGATGGGCACAAGAAAACACCATATATTTT.

The chain has TRBV5-6 and TRBJ1-2; 7 positions match TRBD1. CDR3 length equals 15 residues. Trimming took 0 bases from V and 3 from J; bases not matched to a gene: 5. CDR1 is SGHDT, CDR2 YYEEEE, per germline. The chain's CDR3 is CASSLAAGGYYGYTF. Here the CDR3 DNA reads TGTGCCAGCAGCTTGGCGGCAGGGGGTTACTATGGCTACACCTTC.

This clone has just one count. The chain is built from TRBV4-3 and TRBJ1-2, with 7 positions matching TRBD1. The CDR3 is made up of 15 amino acids. CDR1 and CDR2 from the germline V gene are LGHNA and YSLEER. The V gene end was trimmed by 0 bases and the J gene end by 6 bases; junction bases not matched to a gene: 7. CDR3 nucleotide sequence: TGCGCCAGCAGCCAAGAGAGAGGTGGGACAGATGGCTACACCTTC. It encodes CASSQERGGTDGYTF.

A single count supports this clone. The rearrangement links TRBV9 to TRBJ2-3; 9 bases align to TRBD2. Trimming removed 4 bases from V and 2 bases from J; junction bases left unmatched: 8. Germline V gene data show CDR1 as SGDLS and CDR2 as YYNGEE. This CDR3 has 16 amino acids. In nucleotides, the CDR3 is TGTGCCAGCAGCCTCGGACTAGCGCCGAACACAGATACGCAGTATTTT. As protein: CASSLGLAPNTDTQYF.

This rearrangement joins TRBV11-1 to TRBJ1-6, with D possibly matching TRBD1 (5 bases). This CDR3 is 14 amino acids long. From germline, CDR1 is SGHAT and CDR2 FQDESV (reference sequence). With 4 bases removed from V and 10 bases from J, the gap between germline ends came to 14 bases. The CDR3 nucleotides read TGTGCCAGCAGCTCTAGGCGGGGCAACTCACCCCTCCACTTT. Its protein is CASSSRRGNSPLHF.